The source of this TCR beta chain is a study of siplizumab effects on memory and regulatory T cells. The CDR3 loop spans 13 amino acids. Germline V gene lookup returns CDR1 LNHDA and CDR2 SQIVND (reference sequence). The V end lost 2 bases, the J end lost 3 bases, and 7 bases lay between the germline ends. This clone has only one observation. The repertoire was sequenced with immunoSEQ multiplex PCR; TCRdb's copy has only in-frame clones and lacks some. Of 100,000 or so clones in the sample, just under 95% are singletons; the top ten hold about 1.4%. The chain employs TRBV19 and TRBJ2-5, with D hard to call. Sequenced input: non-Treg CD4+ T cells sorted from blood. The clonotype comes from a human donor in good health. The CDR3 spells CASSITEEETQYF. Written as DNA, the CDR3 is TGTGCCAGTAGTATAACAGAGGAAGAGACCCAGTACTTC.